Each of the 2 T cell receptor beta chains below was sequenced from the same sample in a study of T cells after yellow fever vaccination (dated by TCRdb to the late 2010s). Preparation of the library involved 5' RACE. Sequencing was performed on an Illumina HiSeq 2500. The public reads were run again by TCRdb, first through fastp at Q25 and then through MiXCR, and only productive beta chains were kept. A single entry per CDR3 protein holds the most common genes and DNA from its merged rows. The sample table holds around 550,000 distinct CDR3 sequences, of which 15% to 20% were seen once. About 13% of the sample comes from the top ten. In light of the paper, this sample's treatment or condition label describes: live attenuated yellow fever vaccine strain. The sequenced sample was PBMCs, obtained 15 days after the yellow fever booster vaccination. Source of these receptors: a man under 40 who received the YFV17D yellow fever vaccine.

The rearrangement uses TRBV5-1 and TRBJ2-1, with 11 nucleotides matching TRBD1. The CDR3 spans 14 residues. The V and J ends lost 6 bases and 7 bases, in that order; junction bases with no gene match: 6. In germline, CDR1 is SGHRS, CDR2 YFSETQ. The CDR3 DNA reads TGCGCCAGCACGACCGGGACAGGGGGGAATGAGCAGTTCTTC. Translated: CASTTGTGGNEQFF.

This clonotype was recorded a few times. The rearrangement uses TRBV10-3 and TRBJ2-1, with TRBD2 identical over 8 bases. Germline CDR1 ENHRY, CDR2 SYGVKD. The CDR3 has 15 amino acids. V trimming: 7 bases; J trimming: 5 bases; junction bases outside the gene matches: 10. CDR3 sequence (DNA): TGTGCCATCACCCAGGATAGCGGGAAGGACAATGAGCAGTTCTTC. Protein product: CAITQDSGKDNEQFF.